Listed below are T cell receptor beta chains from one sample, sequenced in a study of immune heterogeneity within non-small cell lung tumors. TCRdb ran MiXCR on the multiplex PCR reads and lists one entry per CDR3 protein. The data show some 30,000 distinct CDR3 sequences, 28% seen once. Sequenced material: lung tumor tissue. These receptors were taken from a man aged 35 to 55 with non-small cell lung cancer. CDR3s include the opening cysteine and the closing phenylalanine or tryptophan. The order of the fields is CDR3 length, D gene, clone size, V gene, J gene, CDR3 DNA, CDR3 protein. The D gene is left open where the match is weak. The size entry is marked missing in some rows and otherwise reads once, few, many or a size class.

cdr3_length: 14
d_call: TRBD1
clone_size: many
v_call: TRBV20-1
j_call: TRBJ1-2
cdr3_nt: TGCAGTGCTCCGTCACAGGGGGCGTTCTATGGCTACACCTTC
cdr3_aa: CSAPSQGAFYGYTF

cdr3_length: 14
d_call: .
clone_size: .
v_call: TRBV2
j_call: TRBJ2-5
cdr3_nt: TGTGCCAGCGGTACGAACGCGGTGGCAGAGACCCAGTACTTC
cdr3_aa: CASGTNAVAETQYF

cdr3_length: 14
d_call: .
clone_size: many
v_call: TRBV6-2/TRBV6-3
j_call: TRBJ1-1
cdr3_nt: TGTGCCAGCAGTTCTGCAGCAGATAATACTGAAGCTTTCTTT
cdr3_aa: CASSSAADNTEAFF

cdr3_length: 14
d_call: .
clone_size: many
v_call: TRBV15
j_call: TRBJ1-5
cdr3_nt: TGTGCCACCAGCATACAGGGAAGGGCTCAGCCCCAGCATTTT
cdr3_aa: CATSIQGRAQPQHF

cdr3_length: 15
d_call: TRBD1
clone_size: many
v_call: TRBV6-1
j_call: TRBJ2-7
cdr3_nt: TGTGCCAGCAGTTCCTGGGACAGGGGGCCTTACGAGCAGTACTTC
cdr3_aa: CASSSWDRGPYEQYF

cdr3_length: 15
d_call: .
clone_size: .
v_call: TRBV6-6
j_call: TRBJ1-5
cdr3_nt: TGTGCCAGCAGTTACGAGGAGGGGTTGGGTCAGCCCCGGCATTTT
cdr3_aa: CASSYEEGLGQPRHF

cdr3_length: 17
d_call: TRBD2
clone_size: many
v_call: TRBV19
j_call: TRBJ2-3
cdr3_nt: TGTGCCAGTAGTTCCACCGGGACTAGCGGGAGGTCAGATACGCAGTATTTT
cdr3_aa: CASSSTGTSGRSDTQYF

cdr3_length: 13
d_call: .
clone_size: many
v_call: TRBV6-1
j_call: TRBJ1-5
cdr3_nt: TGTGCCAGTACCGGGGCCAGGGATCAGCCCCAGCATTTT
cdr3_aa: CASTGARDQPQHF

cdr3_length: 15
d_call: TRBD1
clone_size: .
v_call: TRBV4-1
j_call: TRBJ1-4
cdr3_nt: TGCGCCAGCAGCCCTGGGACAGGTCTCTCTGAAAAACTGTTTTTT
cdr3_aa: CASSPGTGLSEKLFF

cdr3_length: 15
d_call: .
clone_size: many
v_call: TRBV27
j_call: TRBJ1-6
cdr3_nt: TGTGCCAGCAGCCGCGGACCGGACTATAATTCACCCCTCCACTTT
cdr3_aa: CASSRGPDYNSPLHF

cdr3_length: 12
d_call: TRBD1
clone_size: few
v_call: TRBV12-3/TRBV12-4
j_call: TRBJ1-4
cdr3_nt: TGTGCCAGCAGTTCCGCGCCGGGACAGTTATTCTTT
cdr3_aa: CASSSAPGQLFF

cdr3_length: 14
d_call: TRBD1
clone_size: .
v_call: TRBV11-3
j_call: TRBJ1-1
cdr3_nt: TGTGCCAGCAGCCCAGGGGGGGCCGGCACTGAAGCTTTCTTT
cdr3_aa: CASSPGGAGTEAFF

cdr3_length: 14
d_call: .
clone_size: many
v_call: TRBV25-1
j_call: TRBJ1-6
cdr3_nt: TGTGCCAGCAGTGAAGACGGGATATTTTCACCCCTCCACTTT
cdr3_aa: CASSEDGIFSPLHF

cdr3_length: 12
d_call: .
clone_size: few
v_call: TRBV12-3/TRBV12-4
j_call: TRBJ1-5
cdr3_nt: TGTGCCAGCAGTTTAGCGACGGTGCCCCAGCATTTT
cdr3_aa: CASSLATVPQHF

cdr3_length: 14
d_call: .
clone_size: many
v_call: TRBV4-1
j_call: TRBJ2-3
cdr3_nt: TGCGCCAGCAGCCAAGCGGGAGCGGCAGATACGCAGTATTTT
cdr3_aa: CASSQAGAADTQYF

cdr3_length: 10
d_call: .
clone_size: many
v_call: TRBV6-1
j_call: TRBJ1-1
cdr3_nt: TGTGCCAGCAGTTGGCGCGAAGCTTTCTTT
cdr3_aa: CASSWREAFF

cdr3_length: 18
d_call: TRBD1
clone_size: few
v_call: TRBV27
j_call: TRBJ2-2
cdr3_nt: TGTGCCAGCAGAGCACTCCTCCGGACAGGGTCCCGGTCTGGGGAGCTGTTTTTT
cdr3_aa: CASRALLRTGSRSGELFF

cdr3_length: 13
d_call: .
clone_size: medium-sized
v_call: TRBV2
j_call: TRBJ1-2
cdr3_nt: TGTGCCAGCAGCAGGGGACCCGCCGGGGGCTACACCTTC
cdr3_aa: CASSRGPAGGYTF

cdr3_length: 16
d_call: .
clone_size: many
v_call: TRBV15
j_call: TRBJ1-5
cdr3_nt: TGTGCCACCAGCAGAGTATTAGGGCAGGGCAATCAGCCCCAGCATTTT
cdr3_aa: CATSRVLGQGNQPQHF

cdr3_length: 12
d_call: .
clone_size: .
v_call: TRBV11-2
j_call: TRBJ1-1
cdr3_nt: TGTGCCAGCAGCTTAGGAGGCTTCGAAGCTTTCTTT
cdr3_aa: CASSLGGFEAFF

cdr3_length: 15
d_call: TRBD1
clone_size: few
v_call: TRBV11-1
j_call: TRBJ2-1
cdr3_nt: TGTGCCAGCAGCTGGCTACAGGGGCTATACAATGAGCAGTTCTTC
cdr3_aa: CASSWLQGLYNEQFF

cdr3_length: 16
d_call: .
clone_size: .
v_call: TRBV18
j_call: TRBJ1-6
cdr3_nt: TGTGCCAGCTCACCCGAAATGGCCGGGGCAGGCTCACCCCTCCACTTT
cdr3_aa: CASSPEMAGAGSPLHF

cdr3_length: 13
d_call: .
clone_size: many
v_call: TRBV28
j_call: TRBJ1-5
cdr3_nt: TGTGCCAGCAGTTTAAAGGGGAATCAGCCCCAGCATTTT
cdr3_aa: CASSLKGNQPQHF

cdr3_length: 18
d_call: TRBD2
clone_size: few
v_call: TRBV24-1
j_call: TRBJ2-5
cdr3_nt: TGTGCCACCAGTGACCCTCAATCGGGACTAGCGGGGCAAGAGACCCAGTACTTC
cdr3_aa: CATSDPQSGLAGQETQYF

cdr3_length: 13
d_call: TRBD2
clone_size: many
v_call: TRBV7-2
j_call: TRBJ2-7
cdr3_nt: TGTGCCAGCAGGATAGCGGGAGTCTACGAGCAGTACTTC
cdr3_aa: CASRIAGVYEQYF

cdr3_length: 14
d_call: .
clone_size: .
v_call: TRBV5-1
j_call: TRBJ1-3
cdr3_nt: TGCGCCAGCAGCTTAAGTAACTCTGGAAACACCATATATTTT
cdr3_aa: CASSLSNSGNTIYF

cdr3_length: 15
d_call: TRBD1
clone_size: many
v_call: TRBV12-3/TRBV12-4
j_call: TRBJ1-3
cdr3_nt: TGTGCCAGCAGTTCGGACAGGGGGTGGGGAAACACCATATATTTT
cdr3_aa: CASSSDRGWGNTIYF